This entry lists 32 T cell receptor beta chains sequenced from one sample in a study of T cells in localized non-small cell lung cancer. Sequencing used immunoSEQ multiplex PCR; TCRdb keeps in-frame clones, though not all of them. The data show roughly 39,000 clones, roughly nine tenths seen once. This specimen consisted of PBMCs, obtained before any cancer treatment. The origin of the receptors is a woman aged 40 to 75 with stage II lung adenocarcinoma.

This sequence joins TRBV6-5 and TRBJ2-1, with a possible D match to TRBD1 (6 bases). CDR1 MNHEY and CDR2 SVGAGI come from the germline V gene. Trimming stripped 5 bases from V and 7 bases from J, with 9 bases between. There are 12 residues in the CDR3. The CDR3 bases are TGTGCCAGCAGTCAGGGGCGTAATGAGCAGTTCTTC. Amino acids: CASSQGRNEQFF.

The genes are TRBV19 and TRBJ1-4; maybe TRBD1 (6 bases). CDR1 is LNHDA, CDR2 SQIVND, per germline (reference sequence). The CDR3 runs to 15 residues. The V gene lost 7 bases and the J gene lost 6 bases, with 18 bases spanning the gap. The CDR3, as DNA: TGTGCCAGTAAGAAGGGGGGGCCGGAGGATGAAAAACTGTTTTTT. It translates to CASKKGGPEDEKLFF.

The chain employs TRBV7-3 and TRBJ2-3, with a possible D match to TRBD2 (5 bases). In germline, CDR1 is SGHTA, CDR2 FQGTGA. The V end was cut by 5 bases, the J end by 2 bases, with 11 bases between. This CDR3 is 14 amino acids long. In DNA form, the CDR3 reads TGTGCCAGCAGCCTCGGACTCCTCACAGATACGCAGTATTTT. As protein: CASSLGLLTDTQYF.

The rearrangement links TRBV19 to TRBJ2-1; TRBD1 might be the D (6 bases). The germline gives CDR1 LNHDA, CDR2 SQIVND (reference sequence). The CDR3 contains 15 residues. The V gene lost 3 bases and the J gene lost 7 bases, with 16 bases spanning the gap. The CDR3 reads CASSIMGALGNEQFF. The CDR3 DNA sequence: TGTGCCAGTAGTATTATGGGGGCGCTGGGTAATGAGCAGTTCTTC.

The chain has TRBV6-6 and TRBJ2-2; D may match TRBD1 or TRBD2 (6 bases each). This CDR3 contains 16 residues. The germline CDR1 and CDR2 sequences are MNHNY and SVGAGI (reference sequence). The V end lost 5 bases, the J end lost 7 bases, and 20 bases lay between the germline ends. This chain's CDR3 is CASSAASTGAGGELFF. Here the CDR3 DNA reads TGTGCCAGCAGTGCGGCTTCAACGGGGGCGGGCGGGGAGCTGTTTTTT.

V and J are TRBV29-1 and TRBJ2-2; the match to TRBD1 covers 7 bases. The germline V gene encodes CDR1 SQVTM and CDR2 ANQGSEA. The CDR3 spans 17 residues. V was pared by 2 bases and J by 0 bases, with 9 bases of the junction left unmatched. The CDR3 DNA sequence: TGCAGCGTTGAAAGCCCGGGACAGTTAGCGAACACCGGGGAGCTGTTTTTT. Amino acids: CSVESPGQLANTGELFF.

The V and J genes are TRBV28 and TRBJ1-1; 9 nucleotides align to TRBD1. This CDR3 contains 15 residues. The J segment lost 5 bases and the V segment lost 4 bases, leaving 8 bases of the junction unmatched. Per the germline V gene, CDR1 is MDHEN and CDR2 is SYDVKM. CDR3 DNA: TGTGCCAGCAGTTACCGAACAGGGGGCAAGACTGAAGCTTTCTTT. Its translation is CASSYRTGGKTEAFF.

J is TRBJ2-7 and V is TRBV18, with TRBD2 identical over 7 bases. CDR1 is KGHSH and CDR2 is LQKENI in the germline V gene. This CDR3 is built from 13 residues. After removal of 3 bases from V and 6 bases from J, the junction contained 5 bases not matched to a gene. The CDR3 nucleotides are TGTGCCAGCTCACCTCGGGGAGGGGCCGAGCAGTACTTC. Translating it yields CASSPRGGAEQYF.

DNA for the CDR3: TGCAGCGTGTCCGGGACAGTCAATGAAAAACTGTTTTTT. Translation gives CSVSGTVNEKLFF. This sequence joins TRBV29-1 and TRBJ1-4, with 7 nucleotides matching TRBD1. The junction had 6 bases not matched to a gene; V was cut back by 6 bases and J by 5 bases. The CDR3 is made up of 13 amino acids. Germline assignment: CDR1 SQVTM and CDR2 ANQGSEA.

V usage is TRBV9 and J usage is TRBJ2-1; a possible D gene is TRBD1 (5 bases). Trimming pared 2 bases from V and 6 bases from J, leaving 12 bases between. The germline V gene encodes CDR1 SGDLS and CDR2 YYNGEE. This CDR3 contains 14 residues. The CDR3 nucleotides read TGTGCCAGCAGCGTTTTGGGGCGTCTCAATGAGCAGTTCTTC. Amino acid sequence: CASSVLGRLNEQFF.

The chain couples TRBV18 to TRBJ1-1, with D unresolved. The CDR3 totals 11 residues. The V gene's germline CDR1 is KGHSH and CDR2 LQKENI. Between the trimmed V and J ends, which lost 3 bases and 5 bases, there was a span of 4 bases. The CDR3 nucleotides are TGTGCCAGCTCACCGGGGACTGAAGCTTTCTTT. Its protein product is CASSPGTEAFF.

This rearrangement joins TRBV5-5 to TRBJ2-3; 7 bases line up with TRBD1. V dropped 4 bases and J dropped 2; count of bases not matched to a gene: 4. Germline V gives CDR1 SGHKS, CDR2 YYEKEE (reference sequence). The CDR3 totals 14 residues. As DNA, the CDR3 is TGTGCCAGCAGCCTGACAGGGACCACAGATACGCAGTATTTT. This encodes CASSLTGTTDTQYF. Together with reference TRBV5-5 and TRBJ2-3, the CDR3 gives the full variable domain: DAGVTQSPTHLIKTRGQQVTLRCSPISGHKSVSWYQQVLGQGPQFIFQYYEKEERGRGNFPDRFSARQFPNYSSELNVNALLLGDSALYLCASSLTGTTDTQYFGPGTRLTVL.

The genes are TRBV4-2 and TRBJ2-1, with 9 positions matching TRBD2. The CDR3 loop spans 16 amino acids. Per germline, CDR1 LGHNA and CDR2 YNFKEQ. Trimming removed 0 bases from V and 3 bases from J; junction bases left unmatched: 3. DNA of the CDR3: TGTGCCAGCAGCCAAGAGGGTAGCGGGAGCTACAATGAGCAGTTCTTC. Encoded protein: CASSQEGSGSYNEQFF.

For the CDR3, the DNA is TGTGCCAGCAGTTACTCCCCACAGGGGGATGAGCAGTTCTTC. Its protein product is CASSYSPQGDEQFF. The rearrangement links TRBV6-5 to TRBJ2-1, with 8 bases aligning to TRBD1. The germline gives CDR1 MNHEY, CDR2 SVGAGI. The V segment lost 0 bases and the J segment 8 bases; nucleotides outside the gene matches: 3. The CDR3 runs to 14 residues.

V usage is TRBV5-1 and J usage is TRBJ2-1, with TRBD2 identical over 9 bases. Germline CDR1 and CDR2: SGHRS and YFSETQ. The CDR3 has 16 amino acids. V lost 3 bases, J lost 8 bases, and 12 bases stayed unmatched. CDR3 sequence: CASSSVWGLASHEQFF. The CDR3 coding sequence is TGCGCCAGCAGCTCGGTATGGGGACTAGCATCCCATGAGCAGTTCTTC.

The rearrangement uses TRBV7-8 and TRBJ2-7; 9 nucleotides agree with TRBD1. This CDR3 has 16 amino acids. V was clipped by 3 bases and J by 5 bases; unmatched bases: 11. Looked up from germline, CDR1 is SGHVS and CDR2 is FQNEAQ. CDR3 bases: TGTGCCAGCAGCTTCCGGGACAGGGAGTCTCACCACGAGCAGTACTTC. Its translation: CASSFRDRESHHEQYF.

This clone was picked up one time. V is TRBV6-5 and J is TRBJ2-1; maybe TRBD1 (6 bases). This CDR3 is built from 14 residues. Germline CDR1 is MNHEY and CDR2 is SVGAGI. Deletions cut 6 bases from V and 2 bases from J, with 11 bases between. CDR3: CASSLRDTYNEQFF. DNA of the CDR3: TGTGCCAGCAGCCTCCGGGACACCTACAATGAGCAGTTCTTC.

This chain links TRBV11-3 with TRBJ2-1; no clear D. V gave up 0 bases and J gave up 5 bases, with 8 bases separating them. The CDR3 is 14 residues long. Germline V gives CDR1 SGHNT, CDR2 YENEEA. The CDR3 region has the DNA TGTGCCAGCAGCTTAGATCAACTCAACAATGAGCAGTTCTTC. It codes for CASSLDQLNNEQFF.

This sequence joins TRBV28 and TRBJ2-7; 8 nucleotides align to TRBD2. V shed 5 bases, J shed 4 bases, and the junction held 10 bases outside the gene matches. CDR1 is MDHEN and CDR2 is SYDVKM in the germline V gene. The CDR3 loop spans 15 amino acids. The CDR3 spells CASSPSGGRRYEQYF. The CDR3 bases are TGTGCCAGCAGTCCCTCGGGGGGGAGGAGGTACGAGCAGTACTTC.

The genes are TRBV6-5 and TRBJ1-6, with D hard to call. Germline CDR1 reads MNHEY; CDR2 reads SVGAGI. This CDR3 is 15 amino acids long. The germline V and J ends were trimmed by 0 bases and 7 bases, with 10 bases remaining between them. As DNA, the CDR3 is TGTGCCAGCAGTTACTCGGCCGGGATGAATTCACCCCTCCACTTT. The encoded protein is CASSYSAGMNSPLHF.

The chain is built from TRBV28 and TRBJ1-4, with D uncertain. Germline loops: CDR1 MDHEN, CDR2 SYDVKM. The ends were cut back, 2 bases at V and 5 bases at J, with 6 bases in the middle. The CDR3 is made up of 13 amino acids. The CDR3 DNA follows: TGTGCCAGCAGTTTAGGTTCGAATGAAAAACTGTTTTTT. It encodes CASSLGSNEKLFF.

The rearrangement uses TRBV9 and TRBJ2-7; 8 positions match TRBD2. The V gene's germline CDR1 is SGDLS and CDR2 YYNGEE. V lost 3 bases and J lost 6; bases outside the gene matches: 14. This CDR3 contains 16 residues. In nucleotides, the CDR3 is TGTGCCAGCAGCGCAGAGACCGGGACTAGGGGGGTCGAGCAGTACTTC. It codes for CASSAETGTRGVEQYF. The variable domain in full, with the rest retrieved from reference TRBV9 and TRBJ2-7, is DSGVTQTPKHLITATGQRVTLRCSPRSGDLSVYWYQQSLDQGLQFLIQYYNGEERAKGNILERFSAQQFPDLHSELNLSSLELGDSALYFCASSAETGTRGVEQYFGPGTRLTVT.

The V and J genes are TRBV6-1 and TRBJ2-7; the D gene is possibly TRBD1 (6 bases). CDR1 and CDR2 from the germline V gene are MNHNS and SASEGT. V was cut by 8 bases and J by 0 bases, with 8 bases left in between. The CDR3 has 12 amino acids. In DNA form, the CDR3 reads TGTGCCAGCGGACAGACCTCCTACGAGCAGTACTTC. It codes for CASGQTSYEQYF.

The rearrangement uses TRBV19 and TRBJ1-1; D is uncertain. Trimming stripped 2 bases from V and 10 bases from J, with 20 bases between. The CDR3 spans 15 residues. Germline V gene data show CDR1 as LNHDA and CDR2 as SQIVND (reference sequence). In DNA form, the CDR3 reads TGTGCCAGTAGTATAAACTTATTCGGACCGAGCGGAGCTTTCTTT. This encodes CASSINLFGPSGAFF.

This clone was recorded once. The chain carries TRBV7-2 and TRBJ1-3, with 8 bases lining up with TRBD1. CDR1 and CDR2 (germline): SGHTA, FQGNSA. The CDR3 has 16 residues. Unmatched junction bases numbered 3, after V lost 2 bases and J lost 0 bases. CDR3 protein: CASSLQTGVSGNTIYF. The CDR3 DNA reads TGTGCCAGCAGCTTACAGACAGGGGTCTCTGGAAACACCATATATTTT.

As to this clone: The junction differs from germline at one of its ends, possibly a read error. This chain links TRBV9 with TRBJ2-1, with D hard to call. There are 12 residues in the CDR3. Germline-derived CDR1 and CDR2 are SGDLS and YYNGEE. The CDR3 region is CASSVDFREQFF. In DNA form, the CDR3 reads TGTGCCAGCAGTGTAGATTTCCGGGAGCAGTTCTTC. Full variable domain (rest looked up from reference TRBV9 and TRBJ2-1): DSGVTQTPKHLITATGQRVTLRCSPRSGDLSVYWYQQSLDQGLQFLIQYYNGEERAKGNILERFSAQQFPDLHSELNLSSLELGDSALYFCASSVDFREQFFGPGTRLTVL.

This rearrangement joins TRBV7-2 to TRBJ2-7; possible D gene TRBD2, 6 bases. This CDR3 has 15 residues. Between the trimmed V and J ends, which lost 7 bases and 4 bases, there was a span of 20 bases. Per the germline V gene, CDR1 is SGHTA and CDR2 is FQGNSA. CDR3 sequence: CASTPIGGSVYEQYF. The CDR3 DNA follows: TGTGCCAGCACTCCTATTGGGGGGAGTGTTTACGAGCAGTACTTC.

The chain employs TRBV29-1 and TRBJ2-1; 7 bases are a match to TRBD1. Per the germline V gene, CDR1 is SQVTM and CDR2 is ANQGSEA. The CDR3 contains 14 residues. V lost 6 bases to trimming and J lost 5 bases; unmatched junction nucleotides: 10. The CDR3 is CSVPKWDRNNEQFF. The CDR3 DNA reads as TGCAGCGTCCCCAAGTGGGACAGAAACAATGAGCAGTTCTTC.

The CDR3 DNA sequence: TGCGCCAGCAGCCAAGAGACCGGGACACGTGCCGAGCAGTACTTC. Translating it yields CASSQETGTRAEQYF. The chain uses TRBV4-1 and TRBJ2-7; TRBD1 is a possible D gene (6 bases). The germline V gene has CDR1 MGHRA and CDR2 YSYEKL. Trimming left V 0 bases short and J 6 bases short, with 15 bases between. CDR3 length: 15 residues.

The chain joins TRBV27 to TRBJ1-1; D gene uncertain. The germline V and J ends were trimmed by 6 bases and 0 bases, with 8 bases remaining between them. This CDR3 is built from 13 residues. The V gene's germline CDR1 is MNHEY and CDR2 SMNVEV (reference sequence). CDR3 coding DNA: TGTGCCAGCAGCTACGCAATGAACACTGAAGCTTTCTTT. It translates to CASSYAMNTEAFF.

The chain carries TRBV6-1 and TRBJ2-1; D gene ambiguous. This CDR3 comprises 16 residues. The germline gives CDR1 MNHNS, CDR2 SASEGT. Trimming removed 2 bases from V and 6 bases from J, with 17 bases in between. In nucleotides, the CDR3 is TGTGCCAGCAGTGAACTAGGGCCTCGGGTAGGCAATGAGCAGTTCTTC. This encodes CASSELGPRVGNEQFF.

The V gene is TRBV6-1, the J gene TRBJ2-3; 15 nucleotides match TRBD2. CDR3 size: 18 residues. Unmatched junction bases numbered 5, after V lost 2 bases and J lost 2 bases. Germline values: CDR1 MNHNS, CDR2 SASEGT. CDR3 region: CASSERGTSGGFTDTQYF. For the CDR3, the DNA is TGTGCCAGCAGTGAACGAGGGACTAGCGGGGGGTTCACAGATACGCAGTATTTT.